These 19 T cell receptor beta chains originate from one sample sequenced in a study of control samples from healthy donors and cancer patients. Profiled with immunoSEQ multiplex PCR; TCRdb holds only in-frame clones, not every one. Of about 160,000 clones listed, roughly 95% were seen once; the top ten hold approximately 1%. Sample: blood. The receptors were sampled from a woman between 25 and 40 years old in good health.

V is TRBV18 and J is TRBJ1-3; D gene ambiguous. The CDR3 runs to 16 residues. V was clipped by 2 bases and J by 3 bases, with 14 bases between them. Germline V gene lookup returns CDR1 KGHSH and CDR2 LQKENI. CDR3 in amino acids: CASSPVGTDGGNTIYF. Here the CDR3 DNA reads TGTGCCAGCTCACCAGTTGGAACAGATGGTGGAAACACCATATATTTT.

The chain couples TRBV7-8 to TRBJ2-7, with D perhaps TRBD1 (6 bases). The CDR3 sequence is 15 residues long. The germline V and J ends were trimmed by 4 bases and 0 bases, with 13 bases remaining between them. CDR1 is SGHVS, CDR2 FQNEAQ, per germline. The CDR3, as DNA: TGTGCCAGCAGCTCTTATCGGGACAACTCCTACGAGCAGTACTTC. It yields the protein CASSSYRDNSYEQYF.

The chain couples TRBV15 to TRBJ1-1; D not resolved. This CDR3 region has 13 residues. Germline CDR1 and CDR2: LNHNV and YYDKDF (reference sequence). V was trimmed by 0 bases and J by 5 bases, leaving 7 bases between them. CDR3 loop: CATSRDWETEAFF. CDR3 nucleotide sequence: TGTGCCACCAGCAGAGATTGGGAAACTGAAGCTTTCTTT.

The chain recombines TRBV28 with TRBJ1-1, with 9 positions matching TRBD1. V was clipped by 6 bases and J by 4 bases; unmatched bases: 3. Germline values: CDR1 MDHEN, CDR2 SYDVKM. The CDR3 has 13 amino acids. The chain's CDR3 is CASSPDRGTEAFF. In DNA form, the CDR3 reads TGTGCCAGCAGCCCGGACAGGGGCACTGAAGCTTTCTTT.

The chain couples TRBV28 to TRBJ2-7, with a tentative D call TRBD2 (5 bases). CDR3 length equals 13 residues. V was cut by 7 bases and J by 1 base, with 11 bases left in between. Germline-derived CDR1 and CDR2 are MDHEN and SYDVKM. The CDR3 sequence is CASTPRVSYEQYF. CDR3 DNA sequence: TGTGCCAGCACCCCGAGGGTTTCCTACGAGCAGTACTTC.

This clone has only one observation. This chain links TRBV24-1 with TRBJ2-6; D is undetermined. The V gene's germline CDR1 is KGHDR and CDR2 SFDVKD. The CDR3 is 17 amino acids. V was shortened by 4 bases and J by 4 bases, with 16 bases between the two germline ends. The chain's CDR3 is CATSESQAPSGANVLTF. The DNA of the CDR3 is TGTGCCACCAGTGAGTCGCAGGCGCCCTCAGGGGCCAACGTCCTGACTTTC.

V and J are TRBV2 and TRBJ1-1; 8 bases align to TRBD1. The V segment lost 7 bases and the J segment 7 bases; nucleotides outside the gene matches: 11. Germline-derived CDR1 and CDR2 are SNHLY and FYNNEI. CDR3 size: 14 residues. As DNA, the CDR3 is TGTGCCAGCATGATTACAGGGGGAACAGGTGAAGCTTTCTTT. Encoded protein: CASMITGGTGEAFF. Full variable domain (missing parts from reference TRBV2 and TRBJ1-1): EPEVTQTPSHQVTQMGQEVILRCVPISNHLYFYWYRQILGQKVEFLVSFYNNEISEKSEIFDDQFSVERPDGSNFTLKIRSTKLEDSAMYFCASMITGGTGEAFFGQGTRLTVV.

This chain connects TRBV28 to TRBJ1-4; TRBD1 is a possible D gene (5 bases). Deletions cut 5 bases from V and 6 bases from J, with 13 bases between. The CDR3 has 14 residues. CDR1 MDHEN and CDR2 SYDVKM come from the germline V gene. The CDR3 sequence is CASSLPGTDEKLFF. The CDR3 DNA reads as TGTGCCAGCAGTCTCCCCGGGACTGATGAAAAACTGTTTTTT.

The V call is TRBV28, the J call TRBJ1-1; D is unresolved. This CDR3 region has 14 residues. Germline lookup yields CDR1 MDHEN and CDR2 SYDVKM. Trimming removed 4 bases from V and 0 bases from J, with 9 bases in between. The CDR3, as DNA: TGTGCCAGCAGTTCCTTGGGCTTGAACACTGAAGCTTTCTTT. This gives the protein CASSSLGLNTEAFF.

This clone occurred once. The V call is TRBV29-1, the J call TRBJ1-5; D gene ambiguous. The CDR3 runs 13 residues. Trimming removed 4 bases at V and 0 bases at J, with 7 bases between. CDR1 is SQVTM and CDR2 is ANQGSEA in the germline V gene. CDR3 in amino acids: CSVGETSNQPQHF. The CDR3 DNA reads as TGCAGCGTTGGGGAGACTAGCAATCAGCCCCAGCATTTT.

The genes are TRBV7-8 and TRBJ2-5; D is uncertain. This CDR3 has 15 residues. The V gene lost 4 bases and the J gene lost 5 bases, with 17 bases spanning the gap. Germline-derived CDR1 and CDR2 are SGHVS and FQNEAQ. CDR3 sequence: CASSSSGSDGETQYF. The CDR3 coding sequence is TGTGCCAGCAGCTCCTCTGGTTCTGACGGGGAGACCCAGTACTTC.

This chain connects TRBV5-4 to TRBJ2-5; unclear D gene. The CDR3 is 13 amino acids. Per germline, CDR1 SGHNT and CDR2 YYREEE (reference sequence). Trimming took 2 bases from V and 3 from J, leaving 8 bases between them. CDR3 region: CASSFPGKETQYF. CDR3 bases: TGTGCCAGCAGCTTTCCAGGAAAAGAGACCCAGTACTTC. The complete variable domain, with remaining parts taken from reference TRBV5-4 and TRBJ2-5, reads ETGVTQSPTHLIKTRGQQVTLRCSSQSGHNTVSWYQQALGQGPQFIFQYYREEENGRGNFPPRFSGLQFPNYSSELNVNALELDDSALYLCASSFPGKETQYFGPGTRLLVL.

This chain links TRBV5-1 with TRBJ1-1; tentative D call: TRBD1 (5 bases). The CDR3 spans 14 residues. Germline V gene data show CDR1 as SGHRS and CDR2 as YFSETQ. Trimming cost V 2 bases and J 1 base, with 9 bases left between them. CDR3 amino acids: CASSFLDKNTEAFF. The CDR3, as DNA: TGCGCCAGCAGCTTCTTGGACAAGAACACTGAAGCTTTCTTT.

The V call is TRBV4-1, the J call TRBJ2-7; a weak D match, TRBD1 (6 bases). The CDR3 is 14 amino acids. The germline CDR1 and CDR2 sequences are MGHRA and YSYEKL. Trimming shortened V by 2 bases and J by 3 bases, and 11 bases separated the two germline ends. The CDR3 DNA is TGCGCCAGCAGCCAAAGGTACAGGGACTACGAGCAGTACTTC. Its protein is CASSQRYRDYEQYF.

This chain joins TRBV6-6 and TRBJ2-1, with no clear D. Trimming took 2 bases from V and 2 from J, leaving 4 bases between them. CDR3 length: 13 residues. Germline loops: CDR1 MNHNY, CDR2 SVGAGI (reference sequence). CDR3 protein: CASSYSTYNEQFF. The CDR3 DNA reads TGTGCCAGCAGTTACAGTACCTACAATGAGCAGTTCTTC.

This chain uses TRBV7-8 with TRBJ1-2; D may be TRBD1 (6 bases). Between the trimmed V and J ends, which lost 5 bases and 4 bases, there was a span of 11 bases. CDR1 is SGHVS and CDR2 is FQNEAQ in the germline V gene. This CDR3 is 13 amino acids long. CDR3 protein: CASSPRTAYGYTF. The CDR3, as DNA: TGTGCCAGCAGCCCCCGGACAGCCTATGGCTACACCTTC.

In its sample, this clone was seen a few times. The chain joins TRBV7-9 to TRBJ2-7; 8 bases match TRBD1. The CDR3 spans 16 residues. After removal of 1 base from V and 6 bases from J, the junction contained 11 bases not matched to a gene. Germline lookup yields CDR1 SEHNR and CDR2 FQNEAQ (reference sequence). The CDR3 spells CASSLEAGTGFLEQYF. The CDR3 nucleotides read TGTGCCAGCAGCTTAGAAGCCGGGACAGGCTTCCTCGAGCAGTACTTC.

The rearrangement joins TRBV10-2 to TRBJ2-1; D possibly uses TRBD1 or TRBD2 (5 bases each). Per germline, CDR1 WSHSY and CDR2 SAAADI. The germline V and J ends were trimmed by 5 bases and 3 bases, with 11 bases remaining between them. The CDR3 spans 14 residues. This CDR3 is CASSPRGLYNEQFF. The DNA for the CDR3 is TGCGCCAGCAGTCCTCGGGGCCTCTACAATGAGCAGTTCTTC.

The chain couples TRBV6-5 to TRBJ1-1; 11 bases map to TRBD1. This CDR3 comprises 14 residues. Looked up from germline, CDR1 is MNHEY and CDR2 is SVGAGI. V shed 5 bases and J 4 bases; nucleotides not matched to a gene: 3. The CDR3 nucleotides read TGTGCCAGCAGTACGGGGACAGGGGGCACTGAAGCTTTCTTT. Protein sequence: CASSTGTGGTEAFF.